The sequence of this T cell receptor beta chain was determined in a study of response to subunit inactivated influenza vaccine. Broader study findings: Authors suggested each seasonal flu vaccination may recruit only limited numbers of new T cells.

This clonotype appeared a few times. Its antigen is not identified. Germline trimming cut 5 bases from V and 9 bases from J; bases unmatched to any gene: 5. Germline CDR1 and CDR2: LGHNA and YNFKEQ. CDR3 size: 14 residues. MiXCR was run by TCRdb on the RT-PCR reads, yielding one entry per CDR3 protein. The profile shows hundreds of thousands of distinct CDR3 sequences, approximately 17% of them singletons. Sequencing used PBMCs from blood, obtained approximately 5 days after vaccination. The TCR sequence derives from a man over 45 who received an inactivated influenza vaccine. The chain uses TRBV4-2 and TRBJ1-6; 9 bases match TRBD1. DNA of the CDR3: TGTGCCAGCAGCACGGACAGGGGTCGTTCACCCCTCCACTTT. This sequence encodes CASSTDRGRSPLHF.